A single sample gave rise to the 21 T cell receptor beta chains below, sequenced in a study of blood T cell repertoires in COVID-19. The protocol was immunoSEQ multiplex PCR, while the TCRdb copy is restricted to in-frame clones and leaves out a portion. Of about 150,000 clones listed, under 85% are singletons. Sequences were obtained from peripheral blood. These receptors all stem from a man aged 55 to 69 with COVID-19, enrolled during active disease.

This rearrangement joins TRBV27 to TRBJ2-7; 7 positions match TRBD1. V lost 6 bases to trimming and J lost 3 bases; unmatched junction nucleotides: 8. CDR1 and CDR2 from the germline V gene are MNHEY and SMNVEV (reference sequence). The CDR3 covers 14 residues. CDR3 amino acids: CASRQPGQIYEQYF. CDR3 bases: TGTGCCAGCAGACAACCGGGACAGATCTACGAGCAGTACTTC.

The chain has TRBV24-1 and TRBJ2-2, with TRBD1 identical over 8 bases. The junction had 6 bases not matched to a gene; V was cut back by 10 bases and J by 3 bases. CDR3 length: 14 amino acids. CDR1 and CDR2 from the germline V gene are KGHDR and SFDVKD. In nucleotides, the CDR3 is TGTGCCACGGCAGGGGGCGCGGACACCGGGGAGCTGTTTTTT. Its translation: CATAGGADTGELFF.

The CDR3 loop reads CASSLGLGKETQYF. CDR3 DNA: TGTGCCAGCAGCTTAGGGCTAGGCAAAGAGACCCAGTACTTC. The rearrangement joins TRBV11-3 to TRBJ2-5; no clear D gene. Trimming removed 1 base from V and 3 bases from J, with 9 bases in between. Germline CDR1 is SGHNT and CDR2 is YENEEA. The CDR3 length is 14 residues.

This chain links TRBV19 with TRBJ1-5, with D possibly TRBD1 on 6 matching bases. This CDR3 has 14 amino acids. In germline, CDR1 is LNHDA, CDR2 SQIVND (reference sequence). V gave up 4 bases and J gave up 9 bases, with 16 bases separating them. CDR3 nucleotides: TGTGCCAGTAGTACTACAGGGCTCTCTGGGCCCCAGCATTTT. Translated, it gives CASSTTGLSGPQHF.

V gene TRBV19 combines with J gene TRBJ1-3, with 8 bases fitting TRBD1. Germline lookup yields CDR1 LNHDA and CDR2 SQIVND (reference sequence). V lost 5 bases, J lost 5 bases, and 8 bases stayed unmatched. This CDR3 is built from 15 residues. CDR3 DNA: TGTGCCAGTAGTGCCCCAGGACAGGGACGAAACACCATATATTTT. This codes for CASSAPGQGRNTIYF.

The chain is built from TRBV3-1 (or the pseudogene TRBV3-2) and TRBJ1-2, with D uncertain. Germline V gene lookup returns CDR1 LGHDT and CDR2 YNNKEL (reference sequence). This CDR3 is built from 13 residues. Trimming removed 2 bases at V and 6 bases at J, with 10 bases between. CDR3 residues: CASSQNQAHGYTF. The DNA of the CDR3 is TGTGCCAGCAGCCAAAACCAGGCACATGGCTACACCTTC.

The chain carries TRBV11-2 and TRBJ2-1, with 11 bases aligning to TRBD2. With 4 bases clipped from V and 4 bases from J, the junction kept 9 bases outside the gene matches. The CDR3 loop spans 17 amino acids. The germline V gene has CDR1 SGHAT and CDR2 FQNNGV. This chain's CDR3 is CASSSTTGTSGYNEQFF. In DNA, the CDR3 is TGTGCCAGCAGCTCGACTACCGGGACTAGCGGATACAATGAGCAGTTCTTC.

The V gene is TRBV6-5, the J gene TRBJ2-7; D might be TRBD1 (6 bases). The germline V and J ends were trimmed by 8 bases and 7 bases, with 18 bases remaining between them. Germline V gene lookup returns CDR1 MNHEY and CDR2 SVGAGI. The CDR3 contains 13 residues. The CDR3 region has the DNA TGTGCCAGCCAACAGGACAGCTTAAAGGAGCAGTACTTC. Its protein product is CASQQDSLKEQYF.

This clone was seen a handful of times. A junction boundary mismatches the germline segment, possibly from a read error. The CDR3: CATSRDSGQSF. DNA for the CDR3: TGTGCCACCAGCAGAGATTCCGGACAGAGCTTC. The chain links TRBV15 to TRBJ1-2; TRBD1 might be the D (6 bases). The CDR3 is 11 amino acids. Germline CDR1 and CDR2: LNHNV and YYDKDF (reference sequence). Full variable domain (rest looked up from reference TRBV15 and TRBJ1-2): DAMVIQNPRYQVTQFGKPVTLSCSQTLNHNVMYWYQQKSSQAPKLLFHYYDKDFNNEADTPDNFQSRRPNTSFCFLDIRSPGLGDTAMYLCATSRDSGQSFGSGTRLTVV.

The rearrangement joins TRBV11-2 to TRBJ1-2; TRBD1 agrees at 8 bases. The germline V gene encodes CDR1 SGHAT and CDR2 FQNNGV. Germline trimming cut 4 bases from V and 4 bases from J; bases unmatched to any gene: 8. The CDR3 length is 15 residues. The CDR3 DNA follows: TGTGCCAGCAGCTCTCCTCAGGGGGCCGGCTATGGCTACACCTTC. Translating it yields CASSSPQGAGYGYTF.

The chain has TRBV21-1 and TRBJ1-6; the table's D call, TRBD1, was not checked against the DNA. TRBV21-1 represents a pseudogene. The CDR3 loop spans 18 amino acids. CDR3 sequence (DNA): TGTGCCAGCAGCAAAGATCGACAGGCTAGCTCCTATAATTCACCCCTCCACTTT. Its translation: CASSKDRQASSYNSPLHF.

The chain couples TRBV6-6 to TRBJ2-3; TRBD2 is a possible D gene (5 bases). The V and J ends lost 6 bases and 3 bases respectively, with 7 bases between them. The CDR3 loop spans 12 amino acids. CDR1 MNHNY and CDR2 SVGAGI come from the germline V gene (reference sequence). CDR3 residues: CASRDLTDTQYF. The CDR3 DNA is TGTGCCAGCAGGGACTTGACAGATACGCAGTATTTT.

This chain links TRBV5-1 with TRBJ2-3; D perhaps matches TRBD1 (6 bases). The CDR3 loop spans 14 amino acids. V lost 0 bases and J 1 base, leaving 6 bases between the germline ends. CDR1 is SGHRS and CDR2 is YFSETQ in the germline V gene. The CDR3 DNA follows: TGCGCCAGCAGCTTGGAGGGGGGCACAGATACGCAGTATTTT. Its protein product is CASSLEGGTDTQYF.

This rearrangement joins TRBV6-5 to TRBJ1-2; 9 bases align to TRBD1. This CDR3 spans 14 amino acids. With V trimmed by 0 bases and J by 7 bases, 3 bases remained unmatched. Per the germline V gene, CDR1 is MNHEY and CDR2 is SVGAGI. CDR3: CASSYSTGGSGYTF. The DNA of the CDR3 is TGTGCCAGCAGTTACTCGACAGGGGGGAGTGGCTACACCTTC.

V usage is TRBV29-1 and J usage is TRBJ2-7, with D tentatively TRBD1 (6 bases). CDR1 and CDR2 from the germline V gene are SQVTM and ANQGSEA. The V and J ends lost 6 bases and 4 bases respectively, with 16 bases between them. The CDR3 extends over 13 amino acids. CDR3: CSVGTSPFYEQYF. CDR3 bases: TGCAGCGTCGGGACATCCCCATTTTACGAGCAGTACTTC.

The chain is built from TRBV10-3 and TRBJ2-1, with 13 bases identical to TRBD2. Germline trimming cut 9 bases from V and 7 bases from J; bases unmatched to any gene: 6. This CDR3 contains 14 residues. Germline CDR1 ENHRY, CDR2 SYGVKD. The CDR3 DNA follows: TGTGCCATAGGACTAGCGGGAGTGGGGAATGAGCAGTTCTTC. The encoded protein is CAIGLAGVGNEQFF.

The V and J genes are TRBV6-4 and TRBJ2-3, with a tentative D call TRBD2 (6 bases). This CDR3 contains 15 residues. Germline V gene lookup returns CDR1 MRHNA and CDR2 SNTAGT. The V end was cut by 3 bases, the J end by 0 bases, with 10 bases between. CDR3 DNA sequence: TGTGCCAGCAGTGAGGACTACATCAGCACAGATACGCAGTATTTT. Translating gives CASSEDYISTDTQYF.

CDR3 sequence reads: CASSYRESGTEAFF. The CDR3 nucleotides are TGTGCCAGTAGTTACAGGGAAAGCGGCACTGAAGCTTTCTTT. The V gene is TRBV19, the J gene TRBJ1-1, with D possibly matching TRBD1 (6 bases). Germline V gives CDR1 LNHDA, CDR2 SQIVND (reference sequence). V was pared by 5 bases and J by 4 bases, with 14 bases between. This CDR3 is built from 14 residues.

The V and J genes are TRBV18 and TRBJ1-1; 7 bases fit TRBD1. The germline CDR1 and CDR2 sequences are KGHSH and LQKENI. V dropped 3 bases and J dropped 1; count of bases not matched to a gene: 5. The CDR3 has 15 amino acids. The CDR3 loop reads CASSPPGQPNTEAFF. DNA of the CDR3: TGTGCCAGCTCACCCCCGGGACAGCCGAACACTGAAGCTTTCTTT.

The rearrangement links TRBV28 to TRBJ1-2; D unresolved. The CDR3 sequence is 13 residues long. The germline CDR1 and CDR2 sequences are MDHEN and SYDVKM. The V gene lost 8 bases and the J gene lost 2 bases, with 12 bases spanning the gap. CDR3 DNA sequence: TGTGCCAGCGCGGAGTCTCAAAACTATGGCTACACCTTC. Residues: CASAESQNYGYTF.

The chain combines TRBV28 with TRBJ1-6; 9 positions agree with TRBD1. Trimming removed 6 bases from V and 5 bases from J; junction bases left unmatched: 8. The CDR3 covers 16 residues. CDR1 and CDR2 (germline): MDHEN, SYDVKM. Here the CDR3 DNA reads TGTGCCAGCAGGCTTGATACAGGGGGCAATAATTCACCCCTCCACTTT. Amino acid sequence: CASRLDTGGNNSPLHF. The full variable domain, its missing parts supplied by reference TRBV28 and TRBJ1-6, is DVKVTQSSRYLVKRTGEKVFLECVQDMDHENMFWYRQDPGLGLRLIYFSYDVKMKEKGDIPEGYSVSREKKERFSLILESASTNQTSMYLCASRLDTGGNNSPLHFGNGTRLTVT.